The clone carrying this T cell receptor (beta chain) was recorded at least ten times. The antigen remains undetermined. This CDR3 is 11 amino acids long. V shed 8 bases and J shed 3 bases, with 7 bases lying between them. The V gene's germline CDR1 is SNHLY and CDR2 FYNNEI. This sample was taken from a study of early T cells in non-severe SARS-CoV-2 infection. Study-level background: Sequencing of unsorted whole blood was done on bulk RNA, leaving chains unpaired.

Tagging with unique molecular identifiers was applied to individual cDNA molecules. One entry per CDR3 protein results from TCRdb running MiXCR on the 5' RACE reads. The sample shows tens of thousands of distinct CDR3 sequences, 9.5% of them seen only once. Study-level findings and limits: VDJdb matches were skewed toward anti-spike CD8 T cell responses.

This rearrangement joins TRBV2 to TRBJ1-2; D unclear. The receptor's source is an adult who was a healthcare worker with PCR-confirmed SARS-CoV-2 infection or an uninfected control (not recorded which). The specimen sequenced was whole blood. The CDR3 coding sequence is TGTGCCAGCTCGGAGGACTATGGCTACACCTTC. It is translated as CASSEDYGYTF.